Each of the 23 T cell receptor beta chains below was sequenced from the same sample in a study of blood T cell repertoires in COVID-19. TCRdb's copy holds only in-frame clones and misses some; the assay was immunoSEQ multiplex PCR. The table records some 460,000 clones, around 87% of them present only once. What was sequenced was PBMCs or T cells enriched from blood (not recorded which). These receptors all come from a woman aged 18 to 35 who had recovered from COVID-19.

The CDR3 bases are TGCAGTGCTAGTGATTTTATAACTAATGAAAAACTGTTTTTT. Encoded protein: CSASDFITNEKLFF. The chain couples TRBV20-1 to TRBJ1-4; D unresolved. Trimming cost V 3 bases and J 1 base, with 9 bases left between them. Germline V lookup: CDR1 DFQATT, CDR2 SNEGSKA (reference sequence). The CDR3 extends over 14 amino acids.

The chain recombines TRBV12-2 with TRBJ2-7; whether TRBD2, the table's D call, matches the DNA was not checked. TRBV12-2 has pseudogene status. The CDR3 sequence is 15 residues long. CDR3 nucleotide sequence: TGTGCAAGTTACCGCTCGCGGGGGAGCTCCTACGAGCAGTACTTC. Its protein is CASYRSRGSSYEQYF.

This chain joins TRBV15 and TRBJ2-3; maybe TRBD2 (5 bases). The CDR3 consists of 14 residues. The germline CDR1 and CDR2 sequences are LNHNV and YYDKDF (reference sequence). V was cut by 5 bases and J by 2 bases, with 11 bases left in between. CDR3 region: CATSRLQLTDTQYF. The CDR3 coding sequence is TGTGCCACCAGCCGACTACAGCTCACAGATACGCAGTATTTT.

The gene calls are TRBV7-6 and TRBJ2-7; tentatively, D is TRBD2 (6 bases). V lost 1 base and J 3 bases, leaving 13 bases between the germline ends. Germline loops: CDR1 SGHVS, CDR2 FNYEAQ. The CDR3 runs 15 residues. In nucleotides, the CDR3 is TGTGCCAGCAGCTTAGGGGACTCACGCTACTACGAGCAGTACTTC. Its protein is CASSLGDSRYYEQYF.

This clone has a handful of counts. CDR3 amino acids: CASSFTRGNTEAFF. CDR3 nucleotide sequence: TGTGCCAGCAGCTTTACTCGGGGAAACACTGAAGCTTTCTTT. This chain links TRBV11-2 with TRBJ1-1; D not certain. Germline CDR1 and CDR2: SGHAT and FQNNGV. CDR3 length: 14 residues. Trimming pared 3 bases from V and 2 bases from J, leaving 10 bases between.

The rearrangement uses TRBV28 and TRBJ2-7, with no clear D. Germline CDR1 reads MDHEN; CDR2 reads SYDVKM. Trimming stripped 4 bases from V and 0 bases from J, with 16 bases between. The CDR3 runs to 16 residues. CDR3 sequence: CASSSSPAALSYEQYF. CDR3 DNA sequence: TGTGCCAGCAGTTCCTCCCCCGCAGCGCTCTCCTACGAGCAGTACTTC.

The chain links TRBV28 to TRBJ1-3, with D uncertain. The CDR3 sequence is 15 residues long. Germline CDR1 is MDHEN and CDR2 is SYDVKM. The V and J ends lost 6 bases and 4 bases respectively, with 16 bases between them. The CDR3 DNA reads as TGTGCCAGCAGCCCGCAAGGAGAAGCAGGAAACACCATATATTTT. It specifies CASSPQGEAGNTIYF.

This clone was detected a few times. This CDR3 is CASSQDGATSGDGYTF. CDR3 sequence (DNA): TGTGCCAGCAGCCAAGATGGCGCAACATCAGGGGATGGCTACACCTTC. The V and J genes are TRBV3-1 (or the pseudogene TRBV3-2) and TRBJ1-2, with D possibly matching TRBD1 (6 bases). V lost 0 bases and J lost 6, with 17 bases in between. The V gene's germline CDR1 is LGHDT and CDR2 YNNKEL (reference sequence). This CDR3 is 16 amino acids long.

This sequence joins TRBV5-1 and TRBJ1-1; perhaps TRBD1 as D (5 bases). This CDR3 contains 16 residues. Germline assignment: CDR1 SGHRS and CDR2 YFSETQ. The V end lost 0 bases, the J end lost 0 bases, and 12 bases lay between the germline ends. In DNA, the CDR3 is TGCGCCAGCAGCTTGGACGGGGGTGGTATGAACACTGAAGCTTTCTTT. Translating it yields CASSLDGGGMNTEAFF.

V gene TRBV4-1 combines with J gene TRBJ1-6; D not certain. This CDR3 is 16 amino acids long. Trimming pared 4 bases from V and 9 bases from J, leaving 19 bases between. Germline loops: CDR1 MGHRA, CDR2 YSYEKL. The DNA of the CDR3 is TGCGCCAGCAGCCCGGAACCGGGTCTCACGGGTTCACCCCTCCACTTT. Residues: CASSPEPGLTGSPLHF.

DNA of the CDR3: TGTGCCAGCAGCCAAGGGGAGGGGGGCTATGGCTACACCTTC. This sequence encodes CASSQGEGGYGYTF. This chain connects TRBV3-1 (or the pseudogene TRBV3-2) to TRBJ1-2, with D tentatively TRBD1 (6 bases). The germline CDR1 and CDR2 sequences are LGHDT and YNNKEL (reference sequence). The CDR3 runs to 14 residues. With 1 base removed from V and 4 bases from J, the gap between germline ends came to 10 bases.

The gene calls are TRBV21-1 and TRBJ2-5; the table's D gene call, TRBD2, was not cross checked with the DNA. TRBV21-1 is a pseudogene locus. The CDR3 sequence is 13 residues long. The DNA of the CDR3 is TGTGCCAGCAGCCCCGGGGGGGCAGAGACCCAGTACTTC. Its translation: CASSPGGAETQYF.

The chain joins TRBV10-3 to TRBJ1-2, with 11 positions matching TRBD1. Germline V gene sequence: CDR1 ENHRY, CDR2 SYGVKD. The CDR3 length is 15 residues. V lost 8 bases and J lost 4; bases outside the gene matches: 9. The CDR3 sequence is CAIHSGTGGPYGYTF. The CDR3, as DNA: TGTGCCATCCATTCCGGGACAGGGGGACCCTATGGCTACACCTTC.

The rearrangement joins TRBV18 to TRBJ2-2; weak D call: TRBD2 (5 bases). The V gene's germline CDR1 is KGHSH and CDR2 LQKENI. This CDR3 contains 13 residues. V gave up 6 bases and J gave up 7 bases, with 12 bases separating them. For the CDR3, the DNA is TGTGCCAGCTCTCGCCGGGAAAACGGGGAGCTGTTTTTT. Translation gives CASSRRENGELFF.

This clone was recorded only once. V and J are TRBV14 and TRBJ1-2; weak D call: TRBD1 (5 bases). Deletions cut 1 base from V and 4 bases from J, with 13 bases between. Germline CDR1 and CDR2: SGHDN and FVKESK. This CDR3 has 15 amino acids. CDR3 region: CASSQVRGALYGYTF. For the CDR3, the DNA is TGTGCCAGCAGCCAAGTGCGGGGCGCCCTCTATGGCTACACCTTC.

The sample holds one count of this clone. The chain employs TRBV30 and TRBJ2-1; D perhaps matches TRBD1 (6 bases). V lost 2 bases and J lost 10, with 18 bases in between. Germline CDR1 and CDR2: GTSNPN and SVGIG (reference sequence). This CDR3 is 14 amino acids long. The CDR3 coding sequence is TGTGCCTGGAGTAGGGGGACCCCCACCGGGGAGCAGTTCTTC. Its protein is CAWSRGTPTGEQFF. The whole variable domain, remainder taken from reference TRBV30 and TRBJ2-1, is SQTIHQWPATLVQPVGSPLSLECTVEGTSNPNLYWYRQAAGRGLQLLFYSVGIGQISSEVPQNLSASRPQDRQFILSSKKLLLSDSGFYLCAWSRGTPTGEQFFGPGTRLTVL.

This chain uses TRBV9 with TRBJ2-1; 12 bases fit TRBD2. Germline assignment: CDR1 SGDLS and CDR2 YYNGEE. The CDR3 extends over 17 amino acids. The J segment lost 4 bases and the V segment lost 0 bases, leaving 5 bases of the junction unmatched. The CDR3 DNA sequence: TGTGCCAGCAGCGTAGGGGCTAGCGGGGGGGCATACAATGAGCAGTTCTTC. Protein: CASSVGASGGAYNEQFF.

CDR3 amino acids: CASSPRLDSYEQYF. The DNA for the CDR3 is TGTGCCAGTAGTCCGAGACTAGATTCCTACGAGCAGTACTTC. The V call is TRBV19, the J call TRBJ2-7; a weak D match, TRBD2 (6 bases). Germline CDR1 LNHDA, CDR2 SQIVND (reference sequence). The germline V and J ends were trimmed by 5 bases and 1 base, with 12 bases remaining between them. The CDR3 contains 14 residues.

In its sample, this clone was seen a few times. This chain connects TRBV24-1 to TRBJ2-7; a weak D match, TRBD2 (6 bases). Trimming cost V 5 bases and J 3 bases, with 10 bases left between them. The germline gives CDR1 KGHDR, CDR2 SFDVKD. This CDR3 spans 13 amino acids. The CDR3 DNA reads TGTGCCACCAGTGTACTAGCTTACTACGAGCAGTACTTC. It specifies CATSVLAYYEQYF.

The gene calls are TRBV5-1 and TRBJ2-5; TRBD1 might be the D (6 bases). Trimming pared 6 bases from V and 4 bases from J, leaving 19 bases between. The V gene's germline CDR1 is SGHRS and CDR2 YFSETQ. The CDR3 has 15 residues. The DNA of the CDR3 is TGCGCCAGCATCAGGGGCCAGGGAATTGGAGAGACCCAGTACTTC. Protein: CASIRGQGIGETQYF.

This clone was seen a few times. This chain connects TRBV15 to TRBJ2-1; TRBD2 aligns across 11 bases. The CDR3 consists of 18 residues. Germline assignment: CDR1 LNHNV and CDR2 YYDKDF (reference sequence). J was trimmed by 4 bases and V by 0 bases; bases with no gene match: 8. The CDR3, as DNA: TGTGCCACCAGCAGAGATCTCCCTACTAGCGGGGGTTACAATGAGCAGTTCTTC. Protein: CATSRDLPTSGGYNEQFF.

This chain links TRBV5-4 with TRBJ2-5, with 14 bases fitting TRBD2. CDR3 size: 17 residues. The V segment lost 3 bases and the J segment 5 bases; nucleotides outside the gene matches: 9. Germline V gene data show CDR1 as SGHNT and CDR2 as YYREEE (reference sequence). CDR3 in amino acids: CASSSGLAGAGVETQYF. CDR3 in DNA: TGTGCCAGCAGCTCGGGACTAGCGGGGGCCGGAGTGGAGACCCAGTACTTC.

The CDR3 coding sequence is TGCGCCAGCAGCCAAGGATTAAGGGAGGAGACCCAGTACTTC. It translates to CASSQGLREETQYF. The genes are TRBV4-1 and TRBJ2-5, with D perhaps TRBD2 (5 bases). Germline V gives CDR1 MGHRA, CDR2 YSYEKL. Between the trimmed V and J ends, which lost 1 base and 5 bases, there was a span of 11 bases. The CDR3 covers 14 residues.